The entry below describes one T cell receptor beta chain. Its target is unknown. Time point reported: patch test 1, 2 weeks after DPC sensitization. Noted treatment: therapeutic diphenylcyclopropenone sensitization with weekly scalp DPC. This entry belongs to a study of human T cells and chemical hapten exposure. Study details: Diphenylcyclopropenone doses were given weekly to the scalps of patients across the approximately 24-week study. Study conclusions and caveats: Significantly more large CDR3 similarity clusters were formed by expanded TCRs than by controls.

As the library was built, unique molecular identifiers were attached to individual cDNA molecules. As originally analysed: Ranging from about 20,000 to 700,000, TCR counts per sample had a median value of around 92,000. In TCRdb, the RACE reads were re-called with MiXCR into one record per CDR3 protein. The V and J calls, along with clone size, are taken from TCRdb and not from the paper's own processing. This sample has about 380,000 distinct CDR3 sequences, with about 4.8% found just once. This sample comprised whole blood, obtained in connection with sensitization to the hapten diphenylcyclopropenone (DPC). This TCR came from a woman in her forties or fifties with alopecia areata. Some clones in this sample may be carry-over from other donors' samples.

The chain's CDR3 is CASSLRVHTDTQYF. CDR3 nucleotides: TGTGCCAGCAGCTTACGGGTTCACACAGATACGCAGTATTTT. This chain links TRBV7-2 with TRBJ2-3, with unresolved D. V lost 2 bases and J lost 2, with 8 bases in between. This CDR3 contains 14 residues. Germline V lookup: CDR1 SGHTA, CDR2 FQGNSA.